Described below is a single T cell receptor (beta chain) sequence and its context. Treatment denoted: oral pan-JAK inhibitor, 5-10 mg twice daily. Lesional scalp punch biopsies and peripheral blood were collected from alopecia areata patients. It was from PBMCs that CD4+ and CD8+ T cells were sorted. Extracted from the samples, RNA was reverse transcribed into cDNA to serve as the sequencing template. Assay: immunoSEQ multiplex PCR; the TCRdb copy retains only in-frame clones and omits some. This table has about 280,000 clones, roughly 64% appearing once. This sample was included in a study of CD8+ T cells in alopecia areata. Sequenced material: CD4+ T cells sorted from blood, taken at week 24, from a patient treated with tofacitinib. This TCR was sampled from a human donor with alopecia areata.

The CDR3 region is CSVRRTAENSPLHF. CDR3 nucleotides: TGCAGCGTCCGGAGGACAGCCGAGAATTCACCCCTCCACTTT. The V gene is TRBV29-1, the J gene TRBJ1-6; a weak D match, TRBD1 (6 bases). The CDR3 contains 14 residues. V gave up 6 bases and J gave up 7 bases, with 16 bases separating them. Per germline, CDR1 SQVTM and CDR2 ANQGSEA.